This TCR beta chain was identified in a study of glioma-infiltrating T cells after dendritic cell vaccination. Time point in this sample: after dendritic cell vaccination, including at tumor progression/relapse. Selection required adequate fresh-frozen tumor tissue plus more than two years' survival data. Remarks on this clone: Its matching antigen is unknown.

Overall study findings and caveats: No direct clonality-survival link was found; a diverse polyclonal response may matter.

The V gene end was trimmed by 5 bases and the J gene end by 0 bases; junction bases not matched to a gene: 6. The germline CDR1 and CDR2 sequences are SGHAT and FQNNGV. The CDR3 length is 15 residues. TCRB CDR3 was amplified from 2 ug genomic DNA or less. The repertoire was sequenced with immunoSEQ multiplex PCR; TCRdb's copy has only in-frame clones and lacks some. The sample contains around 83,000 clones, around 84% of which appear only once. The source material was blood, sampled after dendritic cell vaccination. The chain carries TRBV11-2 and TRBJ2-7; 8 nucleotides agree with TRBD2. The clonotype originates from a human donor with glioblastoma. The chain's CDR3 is CASSLIAGSSYEQYF. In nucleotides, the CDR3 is TGTGCCAGCAGCCTAATAGCGGGGAGCTCCTACGAGCAGTACTTC.